This T cell receptor (beta chain) was recovered during a study of blood T cells in healthy people across ages. Study at large: Template switching picked up about one barcoded beta molecule for each two T cells. Study-wide results and limits: More naive CD4+ cells and higher diversity marked long-lived donors relative to aged donors.

This clonotype was observed a few times. Its antigen is unknown. A second roughly 6 to 12 cycle PCR used barcoded and J-beta primers. Each sample provided no less than 2.5 million CDR3-containing paired-end reads. TCRdb re-called the 5' RACE reads through MiXCR, storing one row per CDR3 protein. The repertoire includes 650,000 to 800,000 distinct CDR3 sequences, approximately 44% of them detected once, and nearly 20% sits in the top ten. The sample, about 9.7 milliliters of peripheral blood, was drawn from each donor. CDR3 length: 16 amino acids. V was pared by 0 bases and J by 3 bases, with 14 bases between. Germline V gene sequence: CDR1 MNHNY, CDR2 SVGAGI (reference sequence).

V usage is TRBV6-6 and J usage is TRBJ2-5, with D perhaps given as TRBD1 or TRBD2 (6 bases each). Sequencing was performed on blood. The TCR sequence derives from a man aged 55 to 70 in good health. The CDR3 protein is CASSYSGGRFEETQYF. The CDR3 DNA reads as TGTGCCAGCAGTTACTCGGGGGGCCGTTTCGAAGAGACCCAGTACTTC.